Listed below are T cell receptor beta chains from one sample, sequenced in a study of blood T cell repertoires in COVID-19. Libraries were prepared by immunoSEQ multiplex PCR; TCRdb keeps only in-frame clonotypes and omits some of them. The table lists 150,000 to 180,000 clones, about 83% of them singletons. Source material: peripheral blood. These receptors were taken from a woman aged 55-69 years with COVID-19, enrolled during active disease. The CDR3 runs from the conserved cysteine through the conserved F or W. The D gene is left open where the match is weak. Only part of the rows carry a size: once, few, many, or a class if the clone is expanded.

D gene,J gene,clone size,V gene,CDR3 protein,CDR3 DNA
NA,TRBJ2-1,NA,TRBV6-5,CASSPGSLVRSEQFF,TGTGCCAGCAGTCCCGGCTCTCTCGTACGGAGTGAGCAGTTCTTC
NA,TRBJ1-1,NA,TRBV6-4,CASSEQGGTEAFF,TGTGCCAGCAGTGAGCAGGGCGGAACTGAAGCTTTCTTT
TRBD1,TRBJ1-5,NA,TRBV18,CASSGDSQQPQHF,TGTGCCAGCTCAGGGGACAGTCAACAGCCCCAGCATTTT
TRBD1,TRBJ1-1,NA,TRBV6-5,CASRTGGAGNTEAFF,TGTGCCAGCAGGACAGGGGGCGCCGGGAACACTGAAGCTTTCTTT
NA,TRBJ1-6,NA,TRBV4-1,CASSQEAGSLHF,TGCGCCAGCAGCCAAGAAGCAGGGTCCCTCCACTTT
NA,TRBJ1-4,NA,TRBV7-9,CASSFGGVNEKLFF,TGTGCCAGCAGCTTCGGGGGGGTAAATGAAAAACTGTTTTTT
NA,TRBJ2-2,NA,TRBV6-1,CASSDQGTGELFF,TGTGCCAGCAGTGACCAGGGGACCGGGGAGCTGTTTTTT
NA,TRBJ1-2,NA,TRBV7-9,CASSAGYSYGYTF,TGTGCCAGCAGCGCAGGGTATAGCTATGGCTACACCTTC
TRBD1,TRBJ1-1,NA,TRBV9,CASSAPKPGQGVTEAFF,TGTGCCAGCAGCGCCCCGAAACCGGGACAGGGGGTCACTGAAGCTTTCTTT
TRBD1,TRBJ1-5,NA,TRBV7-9,CATTPGQGHQPQHF,TGTGCCACCACCCCCGGACAGGGCCATCAGCCCCAGCATTTT
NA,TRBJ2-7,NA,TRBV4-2,CASSPRRGIDGEQYF,TGTGCCAGCAGCCCCCGCCGCGGGATCGATGGCGAGCAGTACTTC
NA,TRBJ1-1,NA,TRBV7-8,CASSLAQGSRNTEAFF,TGTGCCAGCAGCTTAGCGCAGGGCAGCCGGAACACTGAAGCTTTCTTT
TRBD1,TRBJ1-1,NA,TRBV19,CASQMTGGVSEAFF,TGTGCCAGTCAAATGACAGGGGGCGTCTCTGAAGCTTTCTTT
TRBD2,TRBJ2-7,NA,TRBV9,CASSVSSGRDHEQYF,TGTGCCAGCAGCGTCAGTAGCGGGAGGGACCACGAGCAGTACTTC
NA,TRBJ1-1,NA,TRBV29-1,CSVVLQVNTEAFF,TGCAGCGTTGTATTGCAGGTCAACACTGAAGCTTTCTTT
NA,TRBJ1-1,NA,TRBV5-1,CASKDGGATEAFF,TGCGCCAGCAAGGACGGTGGGGCCACTGAAGCTTTCTTT
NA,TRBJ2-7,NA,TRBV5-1,CASSPQQGGAYEQYF,TGCGCCAGCAGCCCACAACAGGGGGGGGCCTACGAGCAGTACTTC
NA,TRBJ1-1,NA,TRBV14,CASRANWFGTEAFF,TGTGCCAGCAGAGCGAACTGGTTTGGCACTGAAGCTTTCTTT
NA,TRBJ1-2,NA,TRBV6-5,CANGQISYAGYTF,TGTGCCAACGGACAGATTTCCTATGCGGGCTACACCTTC
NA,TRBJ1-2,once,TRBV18,CASSPRTDNYGYTF,TGTGCCAGCTCACCGAGGACAGATAACTATGGCTACACCTTC
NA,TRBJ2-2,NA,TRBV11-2,CASSGRGSTNTGELFF,TGTGCCAGCAGCGGTAGAGGAAGCACGAACACCGGGGAGCTGTTTTTT
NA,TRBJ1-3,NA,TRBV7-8,CASSLAVFYGQGAGNTIYF,TGTGCCAGCAGCTTAGCGGTCTTTTACGGACAAGGGGCTGGAAACACCATATATTTT
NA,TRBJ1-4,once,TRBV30,CAWSVQGTEKLFF,TGTGCCTGGAGTGTACAGGGAACTGAAAAACTGTTTTTT
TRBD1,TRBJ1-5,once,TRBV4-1,CASSQEGQARQPQHF,TGCGCCAGCAGCCAAGAAGGACAGGCCCGGCAGCCCCAGCATTTT
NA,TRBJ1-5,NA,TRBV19,CASSTQGYQPQHF,TGTGCCAGTAGTACTCAGGGTTATCAGCCCCAGCATTTT
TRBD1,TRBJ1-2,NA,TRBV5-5,CASSPTGESGYTF,TGTGCCAGCAGCCCGACAGGGGAGAGCGGCTACACCTTC
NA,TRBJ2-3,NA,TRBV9,CASSVGQPQRSGTDTQYF,TGTGCCAGCAGCGTAGGCCAACCCCAGCGGTCGGGCACAGATACGCAGTATTTT
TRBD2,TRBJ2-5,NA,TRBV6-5,CASRPSGGQETQYF,TGTGCCAGCCGCCCATCGGGGGGCCAAGAGACCCAGTACTTC
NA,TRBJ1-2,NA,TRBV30,CAWSVVMPLQGHNYGYTF,TGTGCCTGGAGTGTTGTTATGCCGCTACAGGGCCATAACTATGGCTACACCTTC
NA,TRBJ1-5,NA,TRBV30,CAWSPRTPYSNQPQHF,TGTGCCTGGAGTCCCCGGACACCGTATAGCAATCAGCCCCAGCATTTT
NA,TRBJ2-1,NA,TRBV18,CASSPVERPQFF,TGTGCCAGCTCACCGGTGGAGCGGCCACAGTTCTTC
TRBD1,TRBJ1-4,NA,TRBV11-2,CASSLAQGTNEKLFF,TGTGCCAGCAGCTTAGCACAGGGGACTAATGAAAAACTGTTTTTT
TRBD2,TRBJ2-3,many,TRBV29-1,CSVEAGDSTDTQYF,TGCAGCGTTGAGGCGGGAGACAGCACAGATACGCAGTATTTT
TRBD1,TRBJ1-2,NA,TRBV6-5,CASRGQGMNYGYTF,TGTGCCAGCAGAGGACAGGGGATGAACTATGGCTACACCTTC
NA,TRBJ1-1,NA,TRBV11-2,CASSPAGWGGTEAFF,TGTGCCAGCAGCCCCGCCGGGTGGGGGGGCACTGAAGCTTTCTTT
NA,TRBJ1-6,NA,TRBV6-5,CASSRDIASPLHF,TGTGCCAGCAGCAGGGACATCGCCTCACCCCTCCACTTT
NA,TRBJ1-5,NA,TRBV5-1,CASSLDVDRDNQPQHF,TGCGCCAGCAGCTTGGACGTTGACAGAGACAATCAGCCCCAGCATTTT
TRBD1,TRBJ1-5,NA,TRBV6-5,CASTPDRGSQPQHF,TGTGCCAGCACCCCGGACAGGGGAAGCCAGCCCCAGCATTTT
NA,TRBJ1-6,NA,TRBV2,CASSVGGVASPLHF,TGTGCCAGCAGTGTAGGAGGGGTCGCATCACCCCTCCACTTT
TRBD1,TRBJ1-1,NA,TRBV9,CASSGTGMYTEAFF,TGTGCCAGCAGCGGGACAGGGATGTACACTGAAGCTTTCTTT
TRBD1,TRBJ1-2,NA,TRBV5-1,CASSHGTANYGYTF,TGCGCCAGCAGCCACGGGACAGCAAACTATGGCTACACCTTC
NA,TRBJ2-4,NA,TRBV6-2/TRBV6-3,CASSYGRGLQNIQYF,TGTGCCAGCAGTTACGGTAGAGGGCTTCAAAACATTCAGTACTTC
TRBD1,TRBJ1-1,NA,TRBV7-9,CASSWGQGASATEAFF,TGTGCCAGCAGCTGGGGACAGGGGGCTTCTGCAACTGAAGCTTTCTTT
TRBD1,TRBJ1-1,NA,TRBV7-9,CASSSRPQGEAFF,TGTGCCAGCAGCTCTCGTCCACAGGGGGAAGCTTTCTTT